A selection of T cell receptor beta chains follows, all from one sample in a study of cytotoxic CD8 clonotypes in ibrutinib-treated CLL. Assay: immunoSEQ multiplex PCR; the TCRdb copy retains only in-frame clones and omits some. The sample includes 50,000 or so clones, 70% to 90% of them seen just once. The sample here was PBMCs, taken after 24 months of ibrutinib treatment. The source is a human donor with chronic lymphocytic leukemia. The CDR3 runs from the conserved cysteine through the conserved F or W. D genes are given only for firm matches. Clone size is not always given. Where it is, it says once, few, many or a class for expanded clones.

j_call,d_call,v_call,cdr3_length,clone_size,cdr3_aa,cdr3_nt
TRBJ1-3,TRBD1,TRBV28,14,medium-sized,CASSPTGSGNTIYF,TGTGCCAGCAGTCCGACAGGGAGTGGAAACACCATATATTTT
TRBJ2-1,TRBD1,TRBV5-1,16,NA,CASSLESGTVWNEQFF,TGCGCCAGCAGCTTGGAATCTGGGACAGTATGGAATGAGCAGTTCTTC
TRBJ2-1,TRBD2,TRBV14,16,NA,CASSLGLAGGVNEQFF,TGTGCCAGCAGCCTCGGACTAGCGGGAGGGGTCAATGAGCAGTTCTTC
TRBJ1-2,NA,TRBV2,14,NA,CASSEYKGRYGYTF,TGTGCCAGCAGTGAATATAAGGGTCGCTATGGCTACACCTTC
TRBJ2-3,NA,TRBV19,13,NA,CATSRPSTDTQYF,TGTGCCACCAGTAGACCTAGCACAGATACGCAGTATTTT
TRBJ2-1,NA,TRBV2,15,NA,CASSSRGTGLYEQFF,TGTGCCAGCAGTTCCCGAGGGACTGGCTTGTATGAGCAGTTCTTC
TRBJ2-1,TRBD2,TRBV9,17,NA,CASSPRTSGPSYNEQFF,TGTGCCAGCAGCCCTAGGACTAGCGGGCCCTCCTACAATGAGCAGTTCTTC
TRBJ2-7,NA,TRBV5-6,17,NA,CASSSRHTGGRSYEQYF,TGTGCCAGCAGCTCCCGTCACACCGGGGGCCGTAGTTACGAGCAGTACTTC
TRBJ1-4,NA,TRBV15,12,NA,CATSSSGEKLFF,TGTGCCACCAGCAGCAGCGGTGAAAAACTGTTTTTT
TRBJ1-1,NA,TRBV7-2,16,NA,CASSLAAASGGTEAFF,TGTGCCAGCAGCTTAGCGGCAGCCTCTGGAGGAACTGAAGCTTTCTTT
TRBJ1-4,TRBD1,TRBV5-1,14,NA,CASSLTGENEKLFF,TGCGCCAGCAGCTTGACAGGGGAAAATGAAAAACTGTTTTTT
TRBJ2-7,NA,TRBV2,14,NA,CASMRTGWTYEQYF,TGTGCCAGCATGAGGACCGGGTGGACCTACGAGCAGTACTTC
TRBJ2-1,TRBD2,TRBV11-3,17,once,CASSLDRGLAGQSEQFF,TGTGCCAGCAGCTTAGATCGGGGGCTAGCGGGCCAGAGTGAGCAGTTCTTC
TRBJ1-5,TRBD1,TRBV25-1,14,NA,CASSGTGGFQPQHF,TGTGCCAGCAGTGGGACAGGGGGCTTTCAGCCCCAGCATTTT
TRBJ2-3,NA,TRBV6-6,12,NA,CASRWGPGTQYF,TGTGCCAGCAGATGGGGACCAGGAACGCAGTATTTT
TRBJ2-1,TRBD2,TRBV6-6,13,NA,CASSPTSGNEQFF,TGTGCCAGCAGTCCGACTAGCGGGAATGAGCAGTTCTTC
TRBJ1-3,TRBD1,TRBV6-1,15,NA,CASSELGTVGNTIYF,TGTGCCAGCAGTGAACTAGGGACAGTTGGAAACACCATATATTTT
TRBJ2-3,TRBD2,TRBV19,16,NA,CASSIQTSGTTDTQYF,TGTGCCAGTAGTATCCAGACTAGCGGGACGACAGATACGCAGTATTTT
TRBJ2-1,TRBD1,TRBV25-1,14,NA,CASSGGTGFDEQFF,TGTGCCAGCAGTGGCGGGACAGGCTTCGATGAGCAGTTCTTC
TRBJ1-5,NA,TRBV6-6,14,NA,CASNTWGANQPQHF,TGTGCCAGCAACACGTGGGGGGCGAATCAGCCCCAGCATTTT
TRBJ2-7,NA,TRBV18,16,NA,CASSPNRAKGSYEQYF,TGTGCCAGCTCACCAAACAGGGCGAAGGGCTCCTACGAGCAGTACTTC
TRBJ2-3,NA,TRBV6-5,14,once,CASTNVGGTDTQYF,TGTGCCAGCACTAACGTAGGGGGCACAGATACGCAGTATTTT
TRBJ2-2,TRBD2,TRBV7-3,17,NA,CASSPYVGAGKTGELFF,TGTGCCAGCAGCCCCTATGTTGGAGCGGGAAAAACCGGGGAGCTGTTTTTT
TRBJ2-3,NA,TRBV30,14,NA,CAFDRIHQTDTQYF,TGTGCCTTCGACAGGATTCATCAGACAGATACGCAGTATTTT
TRBJ1-3,NA,TRBV5-1,15,NA,CASSLVGERGNTIYF,TGCGCCAGCAGCTTGGTCGGAGAAAGAGGAAACACCATATATTTT
TRBJ1-4,TRBD1,TRBV6-1,13,NA,CASRRQGSEKLFF,TGTGCCAGCAGGAGACAGGGGAGTGAAAAACTGTTTTTT
TRBJ1-1,NA,TRBV18,13,NA,CASSPGQDTEAFF,TGTGCCAGCTCCCCTGGTCAGGACACTGAAGCTTTCTTT
TRBJ2-1,NA,TRBV4-2,15,once,CASSQDRDGYNEQFF,TGTGCCAGCAGCCAAGACCGGGACGGCTACAATGAGCAGTTCTTC
TRBJ2-5,NA,TRBV28,12,NA,CASSEGGETQYF,TGTGCCAGCAGTGAGGGTGGGGAGACCCAGTACTTC
TRBJ2-5,TRBD1,TRBV5-4,15,NA,CASSAGTAHQETQYF,TGTGCCAGCAGCGCCGGGACAGCCCACCAAGAGACCCAGTACTTC
TRBJ2-3,TRBD2,TRBV6-4,14,NA,CASSPGGSTDTQYF,TGTGCCAGCAGTCCCGGGGGGAGCACAGATACGCAGTATTTT
TRBJ1-3,NA,TRBV7-2,14,NA,CASSLSSSGNTIYF,TGTGCCAGCAGCTTGTCGAGCTCTGGAAACACCATATATTTT
TRBJ2-7,NA,TRBV11-2,14,NA,CASSLGGSTYEQYF,TGTGCCAGCAGCTTAGGCGGCAGCACCTACGAGCAGTACTTC
TRBJ1-2,TRBD1,TRBV19,17,NA,CASSILTGTDTHYGYTF,TGTGCCAGTAGTATCCTGACCGGGACAGACACCCACTATGGCTACACCTTC
TRBJ1-1,NA,TRBV7-2,13,NA,CASSAGLLAEAFF,TGTGCCAGCAGCGCGGGACTCCTAGCTGAAGCTTTCTTT
TRBJ2-7,TRBD1,TRBV27,13,NA,CASSRQGGNEQYF,TGTGCCAGCAGTCGACAGGGGGGCAACGAGCAGTACTTC
TRBJ2-1,NA,TRBV29-1,13,NA,CSVWEGRGAEQFF,TGCAGCGTTTGGGAGGGCAGGGGGGCTGAGCAGTTCTTC
TRBJ1-3,NA,TRBV7-2,16,NA,CASSPVGGERGNTIYF,TGTGCCAGCAGCCCAGTGGGTGGGGAGCGTGGAAACACCATATATTTT
TRBJ2-7,TRBD2,TRBV4-2,13,NA,CASSSGRGYEQYF,TGTGCCAGCAGCAGCGGGAGGGGCTACGAGCAGTACTTC
TRBJ1-1,NA,TRBV19,13,NA,CASSYAWNTEAFF,TGTGCCAGTAGTTACGCCTGGAACACTGAAGCTTTCTTT
TRBJ2-5,NA,TRBV11-2,14,NA,CASSLGRASGAQYF,TGTGCCAGCAGCCTCGGACGTGCCAGTGGGGCCCAGTACTTC
TRBJ2-2,NA,TRBV18,15,NA,CASSRLDVNTGELFF,TGTGCCAGCTCACGCTTGGATGTGAACACCGGGGAGCTGTTTTTT
TRBJ1-2,NA,TRBV7-2,14,once,CASSLAGVSYGYTF,TGTGCCAGCAGCTTAGCCGGGGTTAGCTATGGCTACACCTTC
TRBJ2-3,TRBD1,TRBV6-4,16,NA,CASSDSRTGVTDTQYF,TGTGCCAGCAGTGACTCAAGGACAGGGGTCACAGATACGCAGTATTTT
TRBJ2-2,TRBD1,TRBV28,15,NA,CASSPGGQYTGELFF,TGTGCCAGCAGCCCAGGGGGACAGTACACCGGGGAGCTGTTTTTT
TRBJ2-2,NA,TRBV25-1,16,NA,CASSGTTISNTGELFF,TGTGCCAGCAGTGGGACTACCATTTCGAACACCGGGGAGCTGTTTTTT
TRBJ1-1,NA,TRBV30,13,NA,CAWSRGPNTEAFF,TGTGCCTGGAGTCGCGGCCCTAACACTGAAGCTTTCTTT
TRBJ2-2,TRBD2,TRBV5-1,16,NA,CASSWTSGKNTGELFF,TGCGCCAGCAGCTGGACTAGCGGGAAGAACACCGGGGAGCTGTTTTTT
TRBJ2-3,NA,TRBV11-2,15,few,CASSLVGRGTDTQYF,TGTGCCAGCAGCTTAGTTGGAAGGGGCACAGATACGCAGTATTTT
TRBJ1-4,NA,TRBV30,13,NA,CAWFRVPNEKLFF,TGTGCCTGGTTTAGAGTACCCAACGAAAAACTGTTTTTT
TRBJ2-7,TRBD2,TRBV19,17,NA,CASSNQAGGTRSYEQYF,TGTGCCAGTAGTAACCAGGCCGGGGGGACTAGAAGCTACGAGCAGTACTTC
TRBJ2-5,TRBD2,TRBV10-1,16,few,CASSGGTSGNQETQYF,TGCGCCAGCAGTGGGGGGACTAGCGGGAACCAAGAGACCCAGTACTTC
TRBJ2-7,NA,TRBV16,11,few,CASSLSYEQYF,TGTGCCAGCAGCCTCTCCTACGAGCAGTACTTC
TRBJ2-7,TRBD2,TRBV27,15,NA,CASILIRLAVNEQYF,TGTGCCAGCATTTTAATACGACTAGCTGTCAACGAGCAGTACTTC
TRBJ2-1,TRBD2,TRBV15,16,once,CATSGRGSGNYNEQFF,TGTGCCACCAGCGGGAGAGGGAGCGGGAACTACAATGAGCAGTTCTTC
TRBJ2-5,NA,TRBV4-1,11,once,CASSRGETQYF,TGCGCCAGCAGCCGAGGGGAGACCCAGTACTTC
TRBJ2-5,TRBD1,TRBV6-1,15,NA,CASSAGTGVQETQYF,TGTGCCAGCAGTGCCGGGACAGGGGTCCAAGAGACCCAGTACTTC
TRBJ2-7,NA,TRBV14,17,NA,CASSQGFLRGGTYEQYF,TGTGCCAGCAGCCAAGGGTTCCTCAGGGGCGGTACCTACGAGCAGTACTTC
TRBJ2-1,TRBD1,TRBV19,15,NA,CASSGTPGQGNEQFF,TGTGCCAGTAGTGGAACTCCGGGACAGGGCAATGAGCAGTTCTTC
TRBJ2-6,NA,TRBV10-3,16,NA,CATKEGGNSGANVLTF,TGTGCCACGAAAGAAGGCGGAAACTCTGGGGCCAACGTCCTGACTTTC